A single sample is the source of the 27 T cell receptor beta chains below, sequenced in a study of cytomegalovirus exposure and HLA in healthy donors. PCR primers comprised 60 Vbeta and 13 Jbeta primers. Profiling relied on immunoSEQ multiplex PCR, and the TCRdb table lists in-frame clones only, not all of them. Of some 140,000 clones in the sample, approximately 85% were seen once. The sample was PBMCs. The source is a woman aged 25-40 years in good health and CMV-seropositive.

This chain connects TRBV4-2 to TRBJ2-5; 7 bases fit TRBD2. The DNA end lines up better with TRBJ2-7; the J call may be wrong. CDR1 is LGHNA, CDR2 YNFKEQ, per germline. The CDR3 extends over 16 amino acids. The DNA for the CDR3 is TGTGCCAGCAGCCAAGCGGTCCTAGCGGAGGTCTACGAGCAGTACTTC. Translating it yields CASSQAVLAEVYEQYF.

The chain joins TRBV2 to TRBJ1-2; D is unresolved. The V end lost 4 bases, the J end lost 4 bases, and 7 bases lay between the germline ends. CDR1 is SNHLY and CDR2 is FYNNEI in the germline V gene. The CDR3 covers 12 residues. CDR3 DNA sequence: TGTGCCAGCAGTGTCCCAGGCTATGGCTACACCTTC. Its translation: CASSVPGYGYTF.

The CDR3 DNA follows: TGTGCCAGCAGCCCCAGGACTAGCGGGAAAATTGCAGATACGCAGTATTTT. Translation: CASSPRTSGKIADTQYF. The chain carries TRBV5-4 and TRBJ2-3; 12 nucleotides agree with TRBD2. The CDR3 has 17 residues. The V and J ends lost 4 bases and 4 bases, in that order; junction bases with no gene match: 10. Germline loops: CDR1 SGHNT, CDR2 YYREEE (reference sequence).

The chain employs TRBV28 and TRBJ1-2, with D tentatively TRBD1 (6 bases). V was clipped by 2 bases and J by 7 bases, with 11 bases between them. The CDR3 consists of 13 residues. Germline CDR1 is MDHEN and CDR2 is SYDVKM. The CDR3 DNA reads as TGTGCCAGCAGTTTACGCGGACAGAGTGGCTACACCTTC. This encodes CASSLRGQSGYTF.

The V call is TRBV30, the J call TRBJ1-2; the match to TRBD1 covers 8 bases. There are 12 residues in the CDR3. From germline, CDR1 is GTSNPN and CDR2 SVGIG (reference sequence). Losses at the gene ends were 2 bases for V and 8 bases for J; bases not matched to a gene: 4. CDR3 residues: CAWSQTGDGYTF. The CDR3 DNA follows: TGTGCCTGGAGTCAGACAGGGGACGGCTACACCTTC. The variable domain in full, completed from reference TRBV30 and TRBJ1-2, reads SQTIHQWPATLVQPVGSPLSLECTVEGTSNPNLYWYRQAAGRGLQLLFYSVGIGQISSEVPQNLSASRPQDRQFILSSKKLLLSDSGFYLCAWSQTGDGYTFGSGTRLTVV.

This clone is a singleton in its sample. Other DNA variants within this sample encode the same CDR3. This chain's CDR3 is CAISGGVEGTYEQYF. In DNA form, the CDR3 reads TGTGCCATCAGTGGGGGGGTGGAGGGAACCTACGAGCAGTACTTC. The chain has TRBV10-3 and TRBJ2-7, with D perhaps TRBD2 (6 bases). Germline CDR1 and CDR2: ENHRY and SYGVKD. This CDR3 is built from 15 residues. V was shortened by 4 bases and J by 2 bases, with 15 bases between the two germline ends.

The genes are TRBV5-1 and TRBJ2-1; 15 nucleotides agree with TRBD2. V gave up 4 bases and J gave up 7 bases; unmatched junction bases: 9. CDR3 size: 17 residues. The germline gives CDR1 SGHRS, CDR2 YFSETQ. CDR3 protein: CASSLSGLAGGHNEQFF. The CDR3 DNA reads as TGCGCCAGCAGCCTGAGCGGACTAGCGGGGGGGCATAATGAGCAGTTCTTC. The complete variable domain, with remaining parts taken from reference TRBV5-1 and TRBJ2-1, reads KAGVTQTPRYLIKTRGQQVTLSCSPISGHRSVSWYQQTPGQGLQFLFEYFSETQRNKGNFPGRFSGRQFSNSRSEMNVSTLELGDSALYLCASSLSGLAGGHNEQFFGPGTRLTVL.

The CDR3 DNA is TGTGCCAGCAGTCAGGGGGCCCCTGATTATGGCTACACCTTC. Its protein is CASSQGAPDYGYTF. The genes are TRBV6-6 and TRBJ1-2, with TRBD1 matching 8 bases. Trimming cost V 5 bases and J 5 bases; bases outside gene matches: 7. The CDR3 runs to 14 residues. CDR1 and CDR2 from the germline V gene are MNHNY and SVGAGI (reference sequence).

The chain combines TRBV19 with TRBJ2-2, with 8 bases matching TRBD1. The germline V gene encodes CDR1 LNHDA and CDR2 SQIVND (reference sequence). The CDR3 is 15 residues long. Unmatched junction bases numbered 5, after V lost 4 bases and J lost 4 bases. The CDR3 sequence: CASSTGGWGTGELFF. In nucleotides, the CDR3 is TGTGCCAGTAGTACAGGGGGCTGGGGCACCGGGGAGCTGTTTTTT. The entire variable domain, with the rest obtained from reference TRBV19 and TRBJ2-2, is as follows: DGGITQSPKYLFRKEGQNVTLSCEQNLNHDAMYWYRQDPGQGLRLIYYSQIVNDFQKGDIAEGYSVSREKKESFPLTVTSAQKNPTAFYLCASSTGGWGTGELFFGEGSRLTVL.

The chain combines TRBV12-5 with TRBJ1-2, with 10 bases matching TRBD1. V lost 4 bases, J lost 2 bases, and 1 base stayed unmatched. The germline V gene encodes CDR1 LGHNT and CDR2 FRNRAP. The length of the CDR3 is 14 residues. The CDR3 DNA reads as TGTGCTAGTGGTTGGACAGGGGGGAACTATGGCTACACCTTC. Translating it yields CASGWTGGNYGYTF. The full variable domain, with the rest looked up from reference TRBV12-5 and TRBJ1-2, is DARVTQTPRHKVTEMGQEVTMRCQPILGHNTVFWYRQTMMQGLELLAYFRNRAPLDDSGMPKDRFSAEMPDATLATLKIQPSEPRDSAVYFCASGWTGGNYGYTFGSGTRLTVV.

This chain connects TRBV7-3 to TRBJ2-3, with TRBD1 matching over 9 bases. Per germline, CDR1 SGHTA and CDR2 FQGTGA. V lost 5 bases, J lost 5 bases, and 11 bases stayed unmatched. The CDR3 has 16 residues. The CDR3 protein is CASSPGGQGVGDTQYF. In nucleotides, the CDR3 is TGTGCCAGCAGCCCAGGGGGACAGGGAGTAGGAGATACGCAGTATTTT.

This clone was counted once. V is TRBV9 and J is TRBJ2-2; the D gene is possibly TRBD1 (6 bases). Germline CDR1 and CDR2: SGDLS and YYNGEE. The CDR3 sequence is 15 residues long. Trimming shortened V by 4 bases and J by 5 bases, and 15 bases separated the two germline ends. The CDR3 loop reads CASSPLDSYTGELFF. The CDR3 bases are TGTGCCAGCAGCCCGTTGGACAGCTATACCGGGGAGCTGTTTTTT. Full variable domain (remainder filled in from reference TRBV9 and TRBJ2-2): DSGVTQTPKHLITATGQRVTLRCSPRSGDLSVYWYQQSLDQGLQFLIQYYNGEERAKGNILERFSAQQFPDLHSELNLSSLELGDSALYFCASSPLDSYTGELFFGEGSRLTVL.

The rearrangement joins TRBV2 to TRBJ2-1; D is unresolved. The length of the CDR3 is 14 residues. The ends were cut back, 3 bases at V and 5 bases at J, with 11 bases in the middle. Germline V gene sequence: CDR1 SNHLY, CDR2 FYNNEI. The chain's CDR3 is CASSEVARHNEQFF. The CDR3 nucleotides are TGTGCCAGCAGTGAGGTGGCTAGACACAATGAGCAGTTCTTC.

The V call is TRBV6-5, the J call TRBJ2-7, with TRBD2 identical over 10 bases. The CDR3 runs 15 residues. V lost 0 bases and J lost 2; bases outside the gene matches: 1. The germline gives CDR1 MNHEY, CDR2 SVGAGI. In DNA form, the CDR3 reads TGTGCCAGCAGTTACTCAGCGGGAGGGGCCTACGAGCAGTACTTC. Its translation is CASSYSAGGAYEQYF.

The chain links TRBV12-2 to TRBJ1-1; the table calls TRBD1, which could not be checked here. TRBV12-2 is assigned pseudogene status. The CDR3 covers 15 residues. The CDR3 region has the DNA TGTGCAAGTCGTCAGGACAGGGGGCAGGTCACTGAAGCTTTCTTT. Encoded protein: CASRQDRGQVTEAFF.

The chain employs TRBV28 and TRBJ2-1; D is uncertain. The CDR3 runs 13 residues. V dropped 2 bases and J dropped 7 bases, with 9 bases sitting between them. CDR1 MDHEN and CDR2 SYDVKM come from the germline V gene. This CDR3 is CASSLRRPNEQFF. The DNA of the CDR3 is TGTGCCAGCAGTTTACGCAGGCCTAATGAGCAGTTCTTC.

The chain uses TRBV5-1 and TRBJ1-1; perhaps TRBD1 as D (5 bases). The CDR3 runs to 15 residues. Deletions cut 3 bases from V and 1 base from J, with 13 bases between. Germline V gene data show CDR1 as SGHRS and CDR2 as YFSETQ. CDR3 region: CASSSAGWENTEAFF. The CDR3 region has the DNA TGCGCCAGCAGCTCTGCAGGGTGGGAGAACACTGAAGCTTTCTTT. Using reference TRBV5-1 and TRBJ1-1 for the parts outside the CDR3, the full variable domain is KAGVTQTPRYLIKTRGQQVTLSCSPISGHRSVSWYQQTPGQGLQFLFEYFSETQRNKGNFPGRFSGRQFSNSRSEMNVSTLELGDSALYLCASSSAGWENTEAFFGQGTRLTVV.

The J gene is TRBJ1-6, the V gene TRBV5-1; a weak D match, TRBD1 (5 bases). The CDR3 runs 16 residues. Trimming removed 0 bases from V and 9 bases from J, with 16 bases in between. Germline assignment: CDR1 SGHRS and CDR2 YFSETQ. CDR3 nucleotide sequence: TGCGCCAGCAGCTTGGCTGGATCCAACCAGGGTTCACCCCTCCACTTT. This codes for CASSLAGSNQGSPLHF.

This clone was counted once. This rearrangement joins TRBV5-1 to TRBJ2-2; D perhaps matches TRBD2 (6 bases). This CDR3 comprises 15 residues. CDR1 and CDR2 (germline): SGHRS, YFSETQ. Trimming pared 0 bases from V and 4 bases from J, leaving 10 bases between. CDR3 residues: CASSLGQGGTGELFF. The CDR3 DNA is TGCGCCAGCAGCTTGGGGCAGGGAGGCACCGGGGAGCTGTTTTTT.

This clone has just a few counts. This likely traces to a read error, being one base from a far larger clone. This chain connects TRBV4-1 to TRBJ1-5, with D possibly TRBD1 on 5 matching bases. The germline V gene has CDR1 MGHRA and CDR2 YSYEKL. The CDR3 is made up of 15 amino acids. CDR3 in amino acids: CACSHSGRGYQPQHF. CDR3 nucleotide sequence: TGCGCCTGCAGCCATTCTGGGAGGGGTTATCAGCCCCAGCATTTT.

The chain combines TRBV7-8 with TRBJ1-1, with 7 bases identical to TRBD1. The germline gives CDR1 SGHVS, CDR2 FQNEAQ. This CDR3 comprises 12 residues. V was clipped by 3 bases and J by 6 bases; unmatched bases: 1. CDR3 DNA sequence: TGTGCCAGCAGCTTCGGGACAGCTGAAGCTTTCTTT. Amino acids: CASSFGTAEAFF.

This chain connects TRBV28 to TRBJ1-5; D gene ambiguous. Trimming shortened V by 5 bases and J by 3 bases, and 5 bases separated the two germline ends. Germline CDR1 and CDR2: MDHEN and SYDVKM. The CDR3 length is 12 residues. This CDR3 reads CASSRVNQPQHF. The CDR3 bases are TGTGCCAGCAGTCGGGTCAATCAGCCCCAGCATTTT.

The J gene is TRBJ1-1, the V gene TRBV28; 7 bases agree with TRBD1. CDR1 and CDR2 from the germline V gene are MDHEN and SYDVKM. The ends lost 6 bases at V and 6 bases at J; junction bases unmatched: 7. The length of the CDR3 is 13 residues. The CDR3 bases are TGTGCCAGCAGCCCAGGACAGGTTCCTGAAGCTTTCTTT. Its protein product is CASSPGQVPEAFF.

Remarks on this clone: Additional DNA sequences in this sample encode the identical CDR3. This chain uses TRBV18 with TRBJ1-1; 9 bases are a match to TRBD1. The CDR3 consists of 14 residues. J gave up 3 bases and V 5 bases, and 4 bases lay outside the gene matches. The germline V gene encodes CDR1 KGHSH and CDR2 LQKENI. CDR3 loop: CASSSTGGDTEAFF. CDR3 DNA sequence: TGTGCCAGCTCATCGACAGGGGGGGACACTGAAGCTTTCTTT.

V is TRBV18 and J is TRBJ1-2; possibly TRBD1 for D (5 bases). Per germline, CDR1 KGHSH and CDR2 LQKENI. The V and J ends lost 2 bases and 5 bases respectively, with 21 bases between them. The CDR3 length is 17 residues. CDR3 region: CASSPLAGERASYGYTF. The DNA of the CDR3 is TGTGCCAGCTCACCATTGGCGGGGGAGAGGGCGAGTTATGGCTACACCTTC.

The chain joins TRBV30 to TRBJ2-7; D remains ambiguous. Trimming removed 2 bases from V and 2 bases from J, with 4 bases in between. The CDR3 spans 11 residues. Germline V lookup: CDR1 GTSNPN, CDR2 SVGIG (reference sequence). The CDR3 bases are TGTGCCTGGAGTACGGCCTACGAGCAGTACTTC. Amino acid sequence: CAWSTAYEQYF.

This clone occurred a few times. The rearrangement uses TRBV4-1 and TRBJ2-7; TRBD1 matches 8 bases. The germline V gene encodes CDR1 MGHRA and CDR2 YSYEKL. V shed 4 bases and J 1 base; nucleotides not matched to a gene: 6. The CDR3 is 15 amino acids. This chain's CDR3 is CASSPTGQGSYEQYF. The DNA for the CDR3 is TGCGCCAGCAGCCCCACCGGACAGGGATCCTACGAGCAGTACTTC.